The clone carrying this T cell receptor (beta chain) has just a few counts. Its antigen is not identified. The method was immunoSEQ multiplex PCR; TCRdb's version includes in-frame clones alone and lacks a portion of them. This sample has about 180,000 clones, with around 88% found just once. This sample stems from a study of T cell responses to AZD1222 COVID-19 vaccine. Findings and caveats of the study: Across spike, vaccine-associated CD4 TCRs were found, dominant at 160-218 and 743-854. In all cases, repertoires were sampled only after the peak T cell response. The study found Spike-specific TCR breadth and depth rose after two AZD1222 doses.

V trimming: 1 base; J trimming: 5 bases; junction bases outside the gene matches: 3. Germline V gene data show CDR1 as PRHDT and CDR2 as FYEKMQ (reference sequence). The CDR3 consists of 14 residues. The chain combines TRBV13 with TRBJ1-1; 8 bases are shared with TRBD1. This clonotype was obtained from an adult in good health. The sequenced sample was peripheral blood, obtained on day 0 of AZD1222 vaccination. CDR3 loop: CASSLEQGVTEAFF. The CDR3 region has the DNA TGTGCCAGCAGCTTAGAACAGGGGGTTACTGAAGCTTTCTTT.